These 5 T cell receptor beta chains were sequenced from one sample in a study of T cells after yellow fever vaccination. TCRdb analysed the 5' RACE reads with MiXCR anew, one entry per CDR3 protein. The sample includes 500,000 to 650,000 distinct CDR3 sequences, 12% seen only once; the top ten take under 15%. This specimen consisted of PBMCs, obtained on the day of the yellow fever booster vaccination. These receptors came from a man younger than 40 who received the YFV17D yellow fever vaccine.

This clonotype has just one count. A much larger clone differs by one base, so this may be a read error. The genes are TRBV4-3 and TRBJ2-7, with D perhaps matching TRBD2 (6 bases). The germline V gene has CDR1 LGHNA and CDR2 YSLEER. This CDR3 is built from 14 residues. The CDR3 is CASSQASSAYVQYF. Written as DNA, the CDR3 is TGCGCCAGCAGCCAAGCCTCTAGCGCGTACGTGCAGTACTTC.

This clonotype has more than one count but fewer than ten. The chain links TRBV6-2 or TRBV6-3 to TRBJ2-7; TRBD1 matches at 8 bases. After removal of 0 bases from V and 7 bases from J, the junction contained 14 bases not matched to a gene. CDR1 and CDR2 (germline): MNHEY, SVGEGT. The CDR3 loop spans 17 amino acids. The CDR3 is CASSYSKSAQGAREQYF. The CDR3 DNA is TGTGCCAGCAGTTACTCGAAATCGGCTCAGGGGGCGCGGGAGCAGTACTTC.

V gene TRBV12-3 or TRBV12-4 combines with J gene TRBJ2-7; D is ambiguous. The CDR3 covers 14 residues. Trimming removed 6 bases from V and 0 bases from J, with 12 bases in between. The CDR3 sequence is CASSPDHLSYEQYF. CDR3 sequence (DNA): TGTGCCAGCAGCCCCGACCACCTCTCCTACGAGCAGTACTTC.

This clonotype has just a few counts. This chain connects TRBV29-1 to TRBJ2-5; 16 bases map to TRBD2. Trimming at V came to 6 bases and at J to 3 bases, leaving 1 base not matched to a gene. Germline CDR1 and CDR2: SQVTM and ANQGSEA. The CDR3 contains 14 residues. The CDR3 reads CSVGTSGREETQYF. The CDR3 nucleotides read TGCAGCGTGGGGACTAGCGGGAGGGAAGAGACCCAGTACTTC.

The V call is TRBV6-1, the J call TRBJ2-7, with D possibly matching TRBD1 (6 bases). Per the germline V gene, CDR1 is MNHNS and CDR2 is SASEGT. Deletions cut 8 bases from V and 4 bases from J, with 18 bases between. There are 14 residues in the CDR3. CDR3 protein: CASRATTGNYEQYF. CDR3 sequence (DNA): TGTGCCAGCCGAGCCACAACAGGGAATTACGAGCAGTACTTC.